This is a list of T cell receptor beta chains from one sample in a study of CD8+ T cells in alopecia areata. Some clones are missing from TCRdb's copy, which holds only in-frame ones; the method was immunoSEQ multiplex PCR. The sample has approximately 45,000 clones, roughly two thirds seen once. Sequencing used CD8+ T cells sorted from blood, obtained at week 4, from a patient treated with tofacitinib. These receptors were obtained from a human donor with alopecia areata. Each CDR3 is given with its conserved first and last residue. The D gene is left open where the match is weak. Clone size is stated in some rows and not others, as once, few, many or a class when expanded.

CDR3 protein	CDR3 DNA	D gene	clone size	V gene	J gene
CSVEDLQGQGATEAFF	TGCAGCGTTGAAGATCTTCAGGGGCAGGGGGCCACTGAAGCTTTCTTT	TRBD1	-	TRBV29-1	TRBJ1-1
CASSQDRQNTGELFF	TGCGCCAGCAGCCAAGATCGACAGAACACCGGGGAGCTGTTTTTT	-	-	TRBV4-1	TRBJ2-2
CASSLGLVRKIYEQYF	TGCGCCAGCAGCTTGGGTCTGGTGCGGAAGATCTACGAGCAGTACTTC	-	-	TRBV5-1	TRBJ2-7
CASSPRSGGYQETQYF	TGTGCCAGCAGCCCACGTAGCGGGGGATACCAAGAGACCCAGTACTTC	TRBD2	-	TRBV7-9	TRBJ2-5
CASSLGQGAYEQYF	TGCGCCAGCAGCTTGGGACAGGGGGCCTACGAGCAGTACTTC	TRBD1	once	TRBV5-1	TRBJ2-7
CASTEDRGLNTGELFF	TGTGCCAGCACCGAGGACAGGGGACTAAACACCGGGGAGCTGTTTTTT	TRBD1	-	TRBV27	TRBJ2-2
CSVNRGRDEQYF	TGCAGCGTGAACAGGGGGCGAGACGAGCAGTACTTC	TRBD1	-	TRBV29-1	TRBJ2-7
CSAGGGPETQYF	TGCAGCGCCGGAGGGGGTCCCGAGACCCAGTACTTC	-	-	TRBV29-1	TRBJ2-5
CSVVLGSNEQFF	TGCAGCGTTGTATTAGGGAGCAATGAGCAGTTCTTC	-	-	TRBV29-1	TRBJ2-1
CATEQSEAFF	TGTGCCACCGAACAGTCAGAAGCTTTCTTT	-	-	TRBV2	TRBJ1-1
CASSQDPGVVREQYF	TGCGCCAGCAGCCAAGATCCAGGGGTCGTTCGCGAGCAGTACTTC	-	-	TRBV4-3	TRBJ2-7
CASSVATLQETQYF	TGCGCCAGCAGTGTGGCTACCCTCCAAGAGACCCAGTACTTC	-	-	TRBV4-1	TRBJ2-5
CASSEVFDTDTQYF	TGTGCCAGCAGCGAGGTTTTTGACACAGATACGCAGTATTTT	-	-	TRBV7-2	TRBJ2-3
CSAITQGNANQPQHF	TGCAGCGCTATCACACAGGGAAACGCCAATCAGCCCCAGCATTTT	-	-	TRBV29-1	TRBJ1-5
CASSTRLEEETQYF	TGTGCCAGCAGCACAAGACTGGAGGAAGAGACCCAGTACTTC	-	few	TRBV13	TRBJ2-5
CASSQDRAGSYNEQFF	TGCGCCAGCAGCCAAGATCGAGCGGGCTCCTACAATGAGCAGTTCTTC	-	once	TRBV4-3	TRBJ2-1
CASSLGGANTEAFF	TGTGCCAGCAGTCTGGGGGGGGCGAACACTGAAGCTTTCTTT	-	-	TRBV6-5	TRBJ1-1
CSVPGSYGYTF	TGCAGCGTTCCCGGGAGCTATGGCTACACCTTC	-	once	TRBV29-1	TRBJ1-2